Shown below are 16 T cell receptor beta chains from a single sample sequenced in a study of blood T cell repertoires in COVID-19 (TCRdb year 2020). The method behind the library was the immunoSEQ multiplex PCR assay. In TCRdb, the immuneACCESS table is reduced to in-frame sequences with V and J assigned. These tables do not hold every clone; where another copy was compared, an unresolved V gene accounts for under half, and the others remain unexplained. The sample data list about 65,000 clones, and approximately 95% of these were observed just once. The ten largest clones represent about 2.6% of the sample. Sequencing was performed on peripheral blood. Receptor source: a man between 65 and 85 years old with active COVID-19.

This clone was recorded once. This chain joins TRBV28 and TRBJ2-7, with D possibly TRBD2 on 6 matching bases. The CDR3 runs to 13 residues. CDR1 MDHEN and CDR2 SYDVKM come from the germline V gene. V was clipped by 5 bases and J by 7 bases, with 15 bases between them. CDR3 sequence reads: CASSVSPSGEQYV. CDR3 sequence (DNA): TGTGCCAGCAGTGTAAGCCCCAGCGGGGAGCAGTACGTC.

The genes are TRBV7-3 and TRBJ2-7, with 9 bases lining up with TRBD1. The J segment lost 7 bases and the V segment lost 5 bases, leaving 12 bases of the junction unmatched. The CDR3 runs 15 residues. CDR1 is SGHTA, CDR2 FQGTGA, per germline. The DNA for the CDR3 is TGTGCCAGCAGCCCGGCCCCGGGACAGGGTAAGGAGCAGTACTTC. The encoded protein is CASSPAPGQGKEQYF.

This chain joins TRBV11-3 and TRBJ1-4; possible D gene TRBD1, 5 bases. V dropped 5 bases and J dropped 5 bases, with 15 bases sitting between them. This CDR3 is built from 15 residues. The V gene's germline CDR1 is SGHNT and CDR2 YENEEA. The CDR3 bases are TGTGCCAGCAGCGTTCGCGGGACGGGGAATGAAAAACTGTTTTTT. It translates to CASSVRGTGNEKLFF.

V and J are TRBV28 and TRBJ1-1; D unclear. V lost 6 bases, J lost 1 base, and 9 bases lay in between. In germline, CDR1 is MDHEN, CDR2 SYDVKM. There are 13 residues in the CDR3. The CDR3 loop is CASRKTGNTEAFF. CDR3 sequence (DNA): TGTGCCAGCAGAAAAACCGGGAACACTGAAGCTTTCTTT.

This clone has just one count. The rearrangement joins TRBV6-4 to TRBJ2-3, with 9 bases matching TRBD1. The germline V gene has CDR1 MRHNA and CDR2 SNTAGT. The CDR3 has 20 residues. V dropped 3 bases and J dropped 0; count of bases not matched to a gene: 16. The CDR3 region has the DNA TGTGCCAGCAGTGAGAACCGGGACAGGGATCCAAGCGATAGCACAGATACGCAGTATTTT. It yields the protein CASSENRDRDPSDSTDTQYF.

The chain carries TRBV9 and TRBJ1-6; 7 bases align to TRBD1. The germline V gene has CDR1 SGDLS and CDR2 YYNGEE. The junction had 4 bases not matched to a gene; V was cut back by 3 bases and J by 1 base. The CDR3 sequence is 16 residues long. The CDR3 reads CASSALQGSYNSPLHF. DNA of the CDR3: TGTGCCAGCAGCGCCCTACAGGGGTCCTATAATTCACCCCTCCACTTT. The complete variable domain, with remaining parts taken from reference TRBV9 and TRBJ1-6, reads DSGVTQTPKHLITATGQRVTLRCSPRSGDLSVYWYQQSLDQGLQFLIQYYNGEERAKGNILERFSAQQFPDLHSELNLSSLELGDSALYFCASSALQGSYNSPLHFGNGTRLTVT.

The chain combines TRBV2 with TRBJ2-5; D might be TRBD2 (6 bases). The CDR3 is 14 residues long. V was trimmed by 3 bases and J by 5 bases, leaving 13 bases between them. Germline V CDR1 and CDR2: SNHLY, FYNNEI. Here the CDR3 DNA reads TGTGCCAGCAGTGATGGCGGGGTTGGGGAGACCCAGTACTTC. Protein product: CASSDGGVGETQYF.

This clone has just one count. The V and J genes are TRBV18 and TRBJ1-1; 7 bases align to TRBD1. The V gene end was trimmed by 5 bases and the J gene end by 1 base; junction bases not matched to a gene: 4. The CDR3 totals 14 residues. Germline CDR1 is KGHSH and CDR2 is LQKENI. CDR3 amino acids: CASSGQAANTEAFF. For the CDR3, the DNA is TGTGCCAGCTCAGGACAGGCGGCGAACACTGAAGCTTTCTTT.

V and J are TRBV24-1 and TRBJ2-7; 11 nucleotides line up with TRBD1. The CDR3 spans 17 residues. The germline V gene has CDR1 KGHDR and CDR2 SFDVKD. The trim removed 5 bases at V and 2 bases at J, leaving 10 bases unmatched. CDR3 bases: TGTGCCACCAGTGTCAACACCGGGACAGGGGGAACCTACGAGCAGTACGTC. It yields the protein CATSVNTGTGGTYEQYV.

This clone was observed a few times. The CDR3 here is CASSNRTGGEKLFF. The CDR3 DNA reads as TGTGCCAGCAGCAACCGGACAGGGGGGGAAAAACTGTTTTTT. The rearrangement links TRBV7-9 to TRBJ1-4, with TRBD1 identical over 10 bases. Germline CDR1 reads SEHNR; CDR2 reads FQNEAQ (reference sequence). V lost 5 bases and J lost 8; bases outside the gene matches: 5. The length of the CDR3 is 14 residues.

V is TRBV6-2 or TRBV6-3 and J is TRBJ1-2; tentative D call: TRBD1 (5 bases). The germline V gene encodes CDR1 MNHEY and CDR2 SVGEGT. The CDR3 length is 16 residues. V lost 0 bases, J lost 3 bases, and 14 bases lay in between. This chain's CDR3 is CASSYSKLRGDYGYTF. CDR3 coding DNA: TGTGCCAGCAGTTACTCGAAGTTGCGGGGGGACTATGGCTACACCTTC.

In this sample, this clone turned up once. This chain uses TRBV10-3 with TRBJ2-1; 7 nucleotides match TRBD1. V was pared by 6 bases and J by 1 base, with 9 bases of the junction left unmatched. CDR1 and CDR2 (germline): ENHRY, SYGVKD. This CDR3 has 16 amino acids. The CDR3 DNA reads TGTGCCATCAGGGATCAAGGGACAGCTTCCTACAATGAGCAGTTCTTC. Translated, it gives CAIRDQGTASYNEQFF.

The chain links TRBV6-6 to TRBJ1-6; 7 nucleotides align to TRBD1. The V gene's germline CDR1 is MNHNY and CDR2 SVGAGI (reference sequence). The ends lost 5 bases at V and 5 bases at J; junction bases unmatched: 3. This CDR3 spans 14 amino acids. The CDR3 spells CASSHGQDNSPLHF. CDR3 DNA sequence: TGTGCCAGCAGTCACGGACAGGATAATTCACCCCTCCACTTT.

V is TRBV5-4 and J is TRBJ2-1; D is uncertain. CDR1 and CDR2 (germline): SGHNT, YYREEE (reference sequence). The CDR3 is 14 amino acids. With 3 bases removed from V and 4 bases from J, the gap between germline ends came to 11 bases. CDR3: CASSSQEQYNEQFF. The DNA of the CDR3 is TGTGCCAGCAGCTCCCAGGAACAATACAATGAGCAGTTCTTC.

V usage is TRBV11-3 and J usage is TRBJ1-1; unclear D gene. Deletions cut 2 bases from V and 2 bases from J, with 9 bases between. Per germline, CDR1 SGHNT and CDR2 YENEEA. This CDR3 is 14 amino acids long. The CDR3 spells CASSLNTDNTEAFF. CDR3 coding DNA: TGTGCCAGCAGCTTAAACACAGACAACACTGAAGCTTTCTTT.

The chain carries TRBV28 and TRBJ1-4; TRBD1 agrees at 8 bases. The length of the CDR3 is 15 residues. Germline CDR1 is MDHEN and CDR2 is SYDVKM. V was clipped by 5 bases and J by 8 bases; unmatched bases: 10. The chain's CDR3 is CASSPAGGAGEKLFF. The CDR3 DNA is TGTGCCAGCAGTCCAGCAGGGGGCGCGGGGGAAAAACTGTTTTTT.